The rows below give T cell receptor beta chains drawn from one sample of a study of control samples from healthy donors and cancer patients. Assay used: immunoSEQ multiplex PCR; TCRdb lists only in-frame clones, some missing. The table records about 47,000 clones, approximately 80% of them present only once. Sequencing was carried out using blood. These receptors originate from an older man in good health. CDR3s include the opening cysteine and the closing phenylalanine or tryptophan. A D gene is named only where the DNA matches it firmly. The size field is filled for only some rows; it gives once, few, many or a size class.

>.|.|TRBV7-9|TRBJ1-1
TGTGCCAGCAGCTACTCCCAGGAGAACACTGAAGCTTTCTTT
CASSYSQENTEAFF
>few|TRBD2|TRBV5-3|TRBJ2-2
TGTGCCAGAAGCTTCTTAGCGGGAGTTCCTCTCGGGGAGCTGTTTTTT
CARSFLAGVPLGELFF
>few|.|TRBV9|TRBJ2-5
TGTGCCAGCAGCGCTGGGTGGGAGACCCAGTACTTC
CASSAGWETQYF
>.|TRBD1|TRBV5-1|TRBJ1-2
TGCGCCAGCAGCTCCGAGGGGACAGGGGGCAGAGGGGGCTACACCTTC
CASSSEGTGGRGGYTF
>.|.|TRBV28|TRBJ1-6
TGTGCCAGCAGCCCACCGGGACATGGGAATTCACCCCTCCACTTT
CASSPPGHGNSPLHF
>.|.|TRBV5-1|TRBJ1-1
TGCGCCAGCAGCTGGGGCGACAGTAGCTCTGAAGCTTTCTTT
CASSWGDSSSEAFF
>few|.|TRBV11-2|TRBJ2-1
TGTGCCAGCAGCCCGGGTGGCCCAATCGACAATGAGCAGTTCTTC
CASSPGGPIDNEQFF
>.|.|TRBV18|TRBJ1-4
TGTGCCAGCTCACCGGTTGCGCAGAGTCCAACTAATGAAAAACTGTTTTTT
CASSPVAQSPTNEKLFF
>.|.|TRBV18|TRBJ2-4
TGTGCCAGCTCACCCAAGACAGGAGGCAACATTCAGTACTTC
CASSPKTGGNIQYF
>.|TRBD2|TRBV5-8|TRBJ2-5
TGTGCCAGCAGACGGACTAGCGGAATCCAAGAGACCCAGTACTTC
CASRRTSGIQETQYF
>.|TRBD1|TRBV7-9|TRBJ2-7
TGTGCCAGCAGCTATGTTCAGGGGGACTCCTACGAGCAGTACTTC
CASSYVQGDSYEQYF
>.|.|TRBV28|TRBJ1-1
TGTGCCAGCAGCAGCGCCGCGGCAGCTTTCTTT
CASSSAAAAFF
>.|.|TRBV4-1|TRBJ1-2
TGCGCCAGCAGCCAAGATCCGGAGAGAGGGGGCTACACCTTC
CASSQDPERGGYTF
>.|TRBD1|TRBV19|TRBJ1-5
TGTGCCAGTAATAACTGGCAGGGTGAGGGGACAGAGGCTAATCAGCCCCAGCATTTT
CASNNWQGEGTEANQPQHF
>.|.|TRBV28|TRBJ1-1
TGTGCCAGCAGTTCTAAGGGGTTGAGGAACACTGAAGCTTTCTTT
CASSSKGLRNTEAFF
>.|.|TRBV6-6|TRBJ2-5
TGTGCCAGCAATTGGAGGGGGCAAGGAGAGACCCAGTACTTC
CASNWRGQGETQYF
>.|TRBD2|TRBV7-9|TRBJ2-5
TGTGCCAGCAGCACCGGGACTACGACACAAGAGACCCAGTACTTC
CASSTGTTTQETQYF
>.|.|TRBV19|TRBJ2-6
TGTGCCAGTAGTTCGGTAGGAGGGCCTGGGGCCAACGTCCTGACTTTC
CASSSVGGPGANVLTF
>.|.|TRBV19|TRBJ2-7
TGTGCCAGTAGTCGTACCAAAGGGGTCGACTACGAGCAGTACTTC
CASSRTKGVDYEQYF
>.|TRBD2|TRBV5-4|TRBJ2-3
TGTGCCAGCAACCGATGGGGGCGGGGGGGCACAGATACGCAGTATTTT
CASNRWGRGGTDTQYF
>.|.|TRBV15|TRBJ1-2
TGTGCCACCAGCAGCGGGGGAGTGGATGGCTACACCTTC
CATSSGGVDGYTF
>.|.|TRBV7-9|TRBJ2-7
TGTGCCAGCAGCCCCTTGTACTTC
CASSPLYF
>few|.|TRBV28|TRBJ2-2
TGTGCCAGCGGGAGGAGCCTAACCGGGGAGCTGTTTTTT
CASGRSLTGELFF
>.|TRBD1|TRBV6-6|TRBJ2-7
TGTGCCACCTCCCCGACAGGGAACAACGAGCAGTACTTC
CATSPTGNNEQYF
>.|.|TRBV7-8|TRBJ1-1
TGTGCCAGCAGCTTAGCCAGGAACACTGAAGCTTTCTTT
CASSLARNTEAFF
>.|.|TRBV6-2/TRBV6-3|TRBJ2-2
TGTGCCAGCAGTCCCATCGAAACCGGGCCCAACCTCAGGGAGCTGTTTTTT
CASSPIETGPNLRELFF
>.|.|TRBV27|TRBJ2-3
TGTGCCAGCAGCAGCAAAGTCACAGATACGCAGTATTTT
CASSSKVTDTQYF
>.|.|TRBV29-1|TRBJ2-7
TGCAGCGTTGGGCCGAGGGAATACGAGCAGTACTTC
CSVGPREYEQYF
>.|.|TRBV19|TRBJ1-6
TGTGCCAGTAGACCCTCCCAAGGACAAACCAATTCACCCCTCCACTTT
CASRPSQGQTNSPLHF
>once|.|TRBV19|TRBJ2-3
TGTGCCAGCCGGAAGGGGAGAGCGGCAGATACGCAGTATTTT
CASRKGRAADTQYF
>once|TRBD1|TRBV19|TRBJ1-2
TGTGCCAGTAGTATAAGGGACAGCTTGTATGGCTACACCTTC
CASSIRDSLYGYTF
>.|.|TRBV27|TRBJ2-6
TGTGCCAGCAGTTTATGGGTTACGAGGGGCTCTGGGGCCAACGTCCTGACTTTC
CASSLWVTRGSGANVLTF
>.|.|TRBV2|TRBJ2-1
TGTGCCAGCCGAGCACAGAGGTACAATGAGCAGTTCTTC
CASRAQRYNEQFF
>few|TRBD1|TRBV2|TRBJ2-2
TGTGCCAGCAGACTGGACAGGGCGAACACCGGGGAGCTGTTTTTT
CASRLDRANTGELFF
>.|.|TRBV29-1|TRBJ2-1
TGCAGCGTTGCCGACAATGAGCAGTTCTTC
CSVADNEQFF
>.|TRBD2|TRBV5-6|TRBJ2-1
TGTGCCAGCAGCTGGGGGACTAGCGGAGCCCACTACAATGAGCAGTTCTTC
CASSWGTSGAHYNEQFF
>.|.|TRBV7-6|TRBJ2-1
TGTGCCAGCAGCTCTAGCGTCGGGAATGAGCAGTTCTTC
CASSSSVGNEQFF
>.|.|TRBV18|TRBJ1-6
TGTGCCAGCTCACCCCAGGGGTACAGTTCACCCCTCCACTTT
CASSPQGYSSPLHF
>.|.|TRBV5-1|TRBJ2-5
TGCGCCAGCAGCTTGTTGGGGGTCCAAGAGACCCAGTACTTC
CASSLLGVQETQYF
>.|.|TRBV5-1|TRBJ1-2
TGCGCCAGCAGCTTGATAGGTGCGGAATCCTATGGCTACACCTTC
CASSLIGAESYGYTF
>.|TRBD1|TRBV2|TRBJ1-5
TGTGCCAGCAACAGGGACAGCGGGCCCCAGCATTTT
CASNRDSGPQHF
>.|.|TRBV5-3|TRBJ2-1
TGTGCCAGAAGCTTGAGACGGGGCGGGAATGAGCAGTTCTTC
CARSLRRGGNEQFF
>few|.|TRBV11-3|TRBJ1-4
TGTGCCAGCAGCGGCTCCGGTGGGGGACGAGAAAAACTGTTTTTT
CASSGSGGGREKLFF
>once|.|TRBV7-8|TRBJ2-7
TGTGCCAGCAGCCGAACTTACTACGAGCAGTACTTC
CASSRTYYEQYF
>.|.|TRBV18|TRBJ1-2
TGTGCCAGCTCACCCGGGGGAAAGGACTATGGCTACACCTTC
CASSPGGKDYGYTF
>.|TRBD1|TRBV28|TRBJ1-4
TGTGCCAGCAGTGGGGGTACAGGGGGCGAGGTCGCTGAAAAACTGTTTTTT
CASSGGTGGEVAEKLFF
>.|.|TRBV19|TRBJ2-5
TGTGCCAGTAGTATACTGGAGACCCAGTACTTC
CASSILETQYF
>.|.|TRBV7-6|TRBJ2-5
TGTGCCAGCAGCCTCCCATGGGGGACCCAGTACTTC
CASSLPWGTQYF
>.|.|TRBV25-1|TRBJ2-3
TGTGCCAGCAGTGACCCGACTAGGTCGTTCGGAGTAGATACGCAGTATTTT
CASSDPTRSFGVDTQYF
>.|TRBD2|TRBV24-1|TRBJ2-1
TGTGCCACCAGTGACCCCCTAGCGGGACGTCCTGATGAGCAGTTCTTC
CATSDPLAGRPDEQFF
>.|.|TRBV3-1/TRBV3-2|TRBJ2-7
TGTGCCAGCAGCCAACAGGGGTACGAGCAGTACTTC
CASSQQGYEQYF
>few|TRBD2|TRBV5-1|TRBJ2-3
TGCGCCAGCAGCACTAGCGGGGCTCCCACAGATACGCAGTATTTT
CASSTSGAPTDTQYF
>.|.|TRBV5-1|TRBJ2-3
TGCGCCAGCAGCTGGATGGGCTACCCCTCCACAGATACGCAGTATTTT
CASSWMGYPSTDTQYF
>.|TRBD1|TRBV7-9|TRBJ1-6
TGTGCCAGCAGCCCTAACAGGGGGAATAATTCACCCCTCCACTTT
CASSPNRGNNSPLHF
>once|.|TRBV28|TRBJ1-2
TGTGCCAGCAGTTTATGGTCCGGGGCACGGAGAGGCTACACCTTC
CASSLWSGARRGYTF
>.|.|TRBV5-1|TRBJ2-3
TGCGCCAGCAGCTTGGGGTCTGGAATAGGGAGGCTACCCGGCACAGATACGCAGTATTTT
CASSLGSGIGRLPGTDTQYF